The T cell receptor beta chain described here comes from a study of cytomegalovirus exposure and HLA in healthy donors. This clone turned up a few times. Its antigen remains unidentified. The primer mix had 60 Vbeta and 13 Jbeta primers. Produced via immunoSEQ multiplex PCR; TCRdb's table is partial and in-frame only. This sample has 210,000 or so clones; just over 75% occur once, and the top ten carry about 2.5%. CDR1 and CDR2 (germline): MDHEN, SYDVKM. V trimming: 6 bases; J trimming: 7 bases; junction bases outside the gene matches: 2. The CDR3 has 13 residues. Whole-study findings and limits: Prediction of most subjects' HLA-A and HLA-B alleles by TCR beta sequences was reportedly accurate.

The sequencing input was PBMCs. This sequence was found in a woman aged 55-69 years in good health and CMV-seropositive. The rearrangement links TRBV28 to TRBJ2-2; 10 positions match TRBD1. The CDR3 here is CASRTGGYGELFF. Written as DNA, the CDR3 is TGTGCCAGCAGGACAGGGGGCTACGGGGAGCTGTTTTTT.